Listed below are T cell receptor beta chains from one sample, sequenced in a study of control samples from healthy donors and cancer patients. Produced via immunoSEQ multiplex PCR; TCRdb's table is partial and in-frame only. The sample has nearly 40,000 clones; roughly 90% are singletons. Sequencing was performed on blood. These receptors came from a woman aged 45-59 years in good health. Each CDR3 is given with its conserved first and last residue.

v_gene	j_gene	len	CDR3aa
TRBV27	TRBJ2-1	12	CATSIRNNEQFF
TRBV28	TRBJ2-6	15	CASSPTFSGANVLTF
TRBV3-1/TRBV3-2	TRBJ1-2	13	CASSKQGAGGYTF
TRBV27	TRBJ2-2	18	CASSLSGPGLGLSGELFF
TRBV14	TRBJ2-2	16	CASSRIAGERTGELFF
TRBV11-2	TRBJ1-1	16	CASSLDRGRMNTEAFF
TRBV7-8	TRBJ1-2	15	CASSPRTGVNYGYTF
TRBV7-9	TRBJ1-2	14	CASSLGGPVYGYTF
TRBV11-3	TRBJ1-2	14	CASSLDGAGTGYTF
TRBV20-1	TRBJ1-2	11	CSAKIDYGYTF
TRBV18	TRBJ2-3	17	CASSPLAAGGSTDTQYF
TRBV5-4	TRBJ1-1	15	CASSLVRGGGTEAFF
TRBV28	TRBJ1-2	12	CASSLSGGGYTF
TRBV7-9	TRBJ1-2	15	CASSLASVFGHGYTF
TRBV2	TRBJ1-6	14	CASAQGTFNSPLHF
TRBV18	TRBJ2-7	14	CASSPRGGNYEQYF
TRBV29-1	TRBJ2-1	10	CSVTGDEQFF
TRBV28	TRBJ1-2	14	CASNPPGQPYGYTF
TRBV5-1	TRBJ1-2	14	CASSLGHDNYGYTF
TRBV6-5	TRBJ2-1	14	CASSLPGGANEQFF
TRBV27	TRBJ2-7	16	CASSSAPGQLSHEQYF
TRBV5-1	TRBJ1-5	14	CASSLGGSNQPQHF
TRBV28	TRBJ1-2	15	CASSLSYRANYGYTF
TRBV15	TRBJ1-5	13	CATRRTFDQPQHF
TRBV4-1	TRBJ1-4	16	CASSQDGAGGGEKLFF
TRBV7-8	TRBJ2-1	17	CASSLDDFASSYNEQFF
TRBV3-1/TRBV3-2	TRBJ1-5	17	CASSQDRYRGGNQPQHF
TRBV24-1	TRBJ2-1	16	CATSAPLAGGGNEQFF
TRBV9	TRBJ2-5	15	CASSPGVGIGETQYF
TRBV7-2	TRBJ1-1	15	CASSLAPSENTEAFF
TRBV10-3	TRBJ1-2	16	CAISESGTGIPDGYTF
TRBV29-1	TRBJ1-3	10	CSALGNTIYF
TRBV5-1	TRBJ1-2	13	CASSPAAGHGYTF
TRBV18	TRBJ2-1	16	CASSPRSGSGGNEQFF
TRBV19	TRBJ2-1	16	CASSIVAGQLLNEQFF
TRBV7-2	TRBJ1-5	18	CASSLAQAIGTASPPQHF
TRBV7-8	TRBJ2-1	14	CASTRRVSGHEQFF
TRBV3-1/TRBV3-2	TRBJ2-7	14	CASSQQQGPYEQYF
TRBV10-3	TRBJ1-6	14	CAIRAILVGSPLHF
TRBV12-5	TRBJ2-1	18	CASGPGGGGSSYRNEQFF
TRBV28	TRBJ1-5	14	CASRKPGTDQPQHF